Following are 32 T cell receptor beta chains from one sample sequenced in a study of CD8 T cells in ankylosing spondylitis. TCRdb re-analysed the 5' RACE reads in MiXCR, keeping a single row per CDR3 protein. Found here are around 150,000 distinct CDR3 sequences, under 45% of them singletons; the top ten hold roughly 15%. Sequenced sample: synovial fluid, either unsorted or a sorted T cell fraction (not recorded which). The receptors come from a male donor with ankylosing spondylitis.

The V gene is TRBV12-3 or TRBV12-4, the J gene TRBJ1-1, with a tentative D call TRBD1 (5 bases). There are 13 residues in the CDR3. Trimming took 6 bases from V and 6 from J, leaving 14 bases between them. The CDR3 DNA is TGTGCCAGCAGCTTCAGGGAAGGGGCTGAAGCTTTCTTT. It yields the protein CASSFREGAEAFF.

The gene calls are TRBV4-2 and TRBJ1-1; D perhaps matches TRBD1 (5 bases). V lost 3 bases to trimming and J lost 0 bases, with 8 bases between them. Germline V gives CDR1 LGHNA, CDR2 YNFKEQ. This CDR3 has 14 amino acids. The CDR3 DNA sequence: TGTGCCAGCAGCCATGGGGGAATGAACACTGAAGCTTTCTTT. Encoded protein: CASSHGGMNTEAFF.

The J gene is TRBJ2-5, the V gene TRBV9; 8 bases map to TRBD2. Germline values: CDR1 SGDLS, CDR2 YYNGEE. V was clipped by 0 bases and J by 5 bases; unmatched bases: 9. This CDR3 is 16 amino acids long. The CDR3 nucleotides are TGTGCCAGCAGCGTAGATGGAGCGGGAGAACGGGAGACCCAGTACTTC. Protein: CASSVDGAGERETQYF.

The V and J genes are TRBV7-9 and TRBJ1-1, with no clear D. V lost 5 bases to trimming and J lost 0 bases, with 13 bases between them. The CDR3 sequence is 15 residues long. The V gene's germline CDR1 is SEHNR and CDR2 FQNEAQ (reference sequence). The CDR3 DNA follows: TGTGCCAGCAGCCCTTCGACGGATATGAACACTGAAGCTTTCTTT. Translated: CASSPSTDMNTEAFF.

The CDR3 reads CASSHPGEGVPIPQETQYF. CDR3 DNA sequence: TGCGCCAGCAGCCATCCGGGCGAAGGGGTCCCGATACCCCAAGAGACCCAGTACTTC. The chain recombines TRBV4-1 with TRBJ2-5; TRBD1 is a possible D gene (5 bases). The ends were cut back, 3 bases at V and 1 base at J, with 24 bases in the middle. Germline CDR1 MGHRA, CDR2 YSYEKL. The length of the CDR3 is 19 residues.

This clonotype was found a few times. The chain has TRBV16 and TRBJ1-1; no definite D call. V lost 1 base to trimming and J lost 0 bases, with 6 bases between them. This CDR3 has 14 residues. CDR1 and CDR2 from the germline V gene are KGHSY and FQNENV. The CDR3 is CASSQWSVNTEAFF. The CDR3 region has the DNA TGTGCCAGCAGCCAATGGTCAGTGAACACTGAAGCTTTCTTT. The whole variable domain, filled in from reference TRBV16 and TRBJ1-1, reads GEEVAQTPKHLVRGEGQKAKLYCAPIKGHSYVFWYQQVLKNEFKFLISFQNENVFDETGMPKERFSAKCLPNSPCSLEIQATKLEDSAVYFCASSQWSVNTEAFFGQGTRLTVV.

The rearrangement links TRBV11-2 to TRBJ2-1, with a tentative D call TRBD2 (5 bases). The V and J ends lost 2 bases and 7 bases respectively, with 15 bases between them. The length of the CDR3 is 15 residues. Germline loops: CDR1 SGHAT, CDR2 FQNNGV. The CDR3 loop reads CASSLRRGRRNEQFF. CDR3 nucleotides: TGTGCCAGCAGCTTAAGACGGGGTAGGAGGAATGAGCAGTTCTTC.

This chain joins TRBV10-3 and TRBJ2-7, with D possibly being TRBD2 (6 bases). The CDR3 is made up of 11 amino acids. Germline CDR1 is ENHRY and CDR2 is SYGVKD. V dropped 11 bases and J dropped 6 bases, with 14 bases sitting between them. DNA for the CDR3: TGTGCCTCACCGGGAGTACGCGAGCAGTACTTC. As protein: CASPGVREQYF.

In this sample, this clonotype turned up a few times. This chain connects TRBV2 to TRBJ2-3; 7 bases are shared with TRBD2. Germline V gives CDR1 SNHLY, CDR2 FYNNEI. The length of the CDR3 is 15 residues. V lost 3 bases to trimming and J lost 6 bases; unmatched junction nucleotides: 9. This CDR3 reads CASSDLYGRMDTQYF. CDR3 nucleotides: TGTGCCAGCAGTGATTTATACGGGAGGATGGATACGCAGTATTTT.

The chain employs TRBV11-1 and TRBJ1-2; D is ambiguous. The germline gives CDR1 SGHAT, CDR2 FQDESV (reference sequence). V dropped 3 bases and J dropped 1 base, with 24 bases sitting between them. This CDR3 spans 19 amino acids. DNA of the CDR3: TGTGCCAGCAGCTTTGCCGGCCGTCCGACTACCTTAAGTAACTATGGCTACACCTTC. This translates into CASSFAGRPTTLSNYGYTF. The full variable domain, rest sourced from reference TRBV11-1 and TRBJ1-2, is EAEVAQSPRYKITEKSQAVAFWCDPISGHATLYWYRQILGQGPELLVQFQDESVVDDSQLPKDRFSAERLKGVDSTLKIQPAELGDSAMYLCASSFAGRPTTLSNYGYTFGSGTRLTVV.

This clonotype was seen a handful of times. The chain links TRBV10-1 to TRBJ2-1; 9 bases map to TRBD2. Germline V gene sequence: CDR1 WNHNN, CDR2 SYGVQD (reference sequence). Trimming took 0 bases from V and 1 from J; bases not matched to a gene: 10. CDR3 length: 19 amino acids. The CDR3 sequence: CASSESGLAGTLSYNEQFF. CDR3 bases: TGCGCCAGCAGTGAGTCAGGGCTAGCGGGGACGCTATCCTACAATGAGCAGTTCTTC.

CDR3 DNA: TGCAGTGCTAGAGATCTTCTCAGCGGGACAGGGGACTACGAGCAGTACTTC. Translated: CSARDLLSGTGDYEQYF. The V call is TRBV20-1, the J call TRBJ2-7, with 10 bases fitting TRBD1. The CDR3 length is 17 residues. Germline assignment: CDR1 DFQATT and CDR2 SNEGSKA (reference sequence). V gave up 0 bases and J gave up 3 bases; unmatched junction bases: 11.

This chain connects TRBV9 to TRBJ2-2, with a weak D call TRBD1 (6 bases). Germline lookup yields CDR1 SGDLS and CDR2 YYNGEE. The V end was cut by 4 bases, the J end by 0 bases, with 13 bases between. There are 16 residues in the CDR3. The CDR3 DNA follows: TGTGCCAGCAGCATTAGCAGGGACACGAACACCGGGGAGCTGTTTTTT. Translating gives CASSISRDTNTGELFF.

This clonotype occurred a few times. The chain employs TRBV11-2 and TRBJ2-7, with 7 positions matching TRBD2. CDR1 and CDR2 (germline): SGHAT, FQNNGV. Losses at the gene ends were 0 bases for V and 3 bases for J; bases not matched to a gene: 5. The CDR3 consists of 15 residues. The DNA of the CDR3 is TGTGCCAGCAGCTTAGATGTGGGAGGGTACTACGAGCAGTACTTC. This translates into CASSLDVGGYYEQYF.

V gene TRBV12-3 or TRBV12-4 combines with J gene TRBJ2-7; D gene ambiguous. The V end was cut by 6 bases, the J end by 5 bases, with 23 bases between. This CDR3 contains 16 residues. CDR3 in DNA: TGTGCCAGCAGCCTATCAAGGCTGTCCCCCGGCAACGAGCAGTACTTC. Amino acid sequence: CASSLSRLSPGNEQYF.

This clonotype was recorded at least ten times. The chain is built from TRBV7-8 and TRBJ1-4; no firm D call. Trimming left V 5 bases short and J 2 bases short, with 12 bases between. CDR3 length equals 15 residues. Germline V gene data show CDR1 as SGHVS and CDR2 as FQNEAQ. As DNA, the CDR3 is TGTGCCAGCAGCCTCGGCGGTTCCACTAATGAAAAACTGTTTTTT. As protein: CASSLGGSTNEKLFF.

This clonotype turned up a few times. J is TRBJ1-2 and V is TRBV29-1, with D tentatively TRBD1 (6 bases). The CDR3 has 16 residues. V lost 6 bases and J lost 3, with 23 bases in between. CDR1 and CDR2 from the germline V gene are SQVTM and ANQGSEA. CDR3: CSVGRDISRGYYGYTF. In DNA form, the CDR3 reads TGCAGCGTCGGAAGGGACATCTCGAGGGGCTACTATGGCTACACCTTC.

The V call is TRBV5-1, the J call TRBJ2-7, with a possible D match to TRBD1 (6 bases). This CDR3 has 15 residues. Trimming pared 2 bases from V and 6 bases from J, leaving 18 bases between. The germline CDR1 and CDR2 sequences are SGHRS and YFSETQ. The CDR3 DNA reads TGCGCCAGCAGCTTCCCCAGTGGGGGCCATTTCGAGCAGTACTTC. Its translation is CASSFPSGGHFEQYF.

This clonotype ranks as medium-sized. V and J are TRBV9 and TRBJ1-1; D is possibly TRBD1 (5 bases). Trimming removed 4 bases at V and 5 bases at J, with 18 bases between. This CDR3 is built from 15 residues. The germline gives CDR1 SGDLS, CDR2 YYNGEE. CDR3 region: CASSNQGGERTEAFF. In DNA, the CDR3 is TGTGCCAGCAGCAACCAGGGAGGTGAGAGGACTGAAGCTTTCTTT.

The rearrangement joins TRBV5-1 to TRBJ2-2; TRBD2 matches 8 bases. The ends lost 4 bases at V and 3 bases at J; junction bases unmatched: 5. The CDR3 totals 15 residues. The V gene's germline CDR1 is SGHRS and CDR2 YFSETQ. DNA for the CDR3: TGCGCCAGCAGCCTGAGCGGGGGAGACACCGGGGAGCTGTTTTTT. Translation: CASSLSGGDTGELFF. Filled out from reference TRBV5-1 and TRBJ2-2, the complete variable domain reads KAGVTQTPRYLIKTRGQQVTLSCSPISGHRSVSWYQQTPGQGLQFLFEYFSETQRNKGNFPGRFSGRQFSNSRSEMNVSTLELGDSALYLCASSLSGGDTGELFFGEGSRLTVL.

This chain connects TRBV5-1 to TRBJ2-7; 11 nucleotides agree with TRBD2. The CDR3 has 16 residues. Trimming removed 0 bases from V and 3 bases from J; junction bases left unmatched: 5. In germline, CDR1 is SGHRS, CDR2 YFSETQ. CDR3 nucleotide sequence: TGCGCCAGCAGCTTGGCCGCTAGCGGGAGGAACTACGAGCAGTACTTC. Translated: CASSLAASGRNYEQYF. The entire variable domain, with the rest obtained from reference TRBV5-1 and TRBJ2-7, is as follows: KAGVTQTPRYLIKTRGQQVTLSCSPISGHRSVSWYQQTPGQGLQFLFEYFSETQRNKGNFPGRFSGRQFSNSRSEMNVSTLELGDSALYLCASSLAASGRNYEQYFGPGTRLTVT.

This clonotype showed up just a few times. CDR3 nucleotide sequence: TGTGCCAGCAGCCCTAAACCAGACACAGATACGCAGTATTTT. Translating it yields CASSPKPDTDTQYF. The chain combines TRBV6-4 with TRBJ2-3; D not certain. V was shortened by 6 bases and J by 2 bases, with 12 bases between the two germline ends. The germline gives CDR1 MRHNA, CDR2 SNTAGT. The CDR3 covers 14 residues.

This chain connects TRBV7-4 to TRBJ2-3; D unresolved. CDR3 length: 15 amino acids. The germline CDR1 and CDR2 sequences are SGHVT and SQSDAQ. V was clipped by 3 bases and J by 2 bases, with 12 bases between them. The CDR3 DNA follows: TGTGCCAGCAGCTTTGGGTCACCTACCACAGATACGCAGTATTTT. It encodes CASSFGSPTTDTQYF.

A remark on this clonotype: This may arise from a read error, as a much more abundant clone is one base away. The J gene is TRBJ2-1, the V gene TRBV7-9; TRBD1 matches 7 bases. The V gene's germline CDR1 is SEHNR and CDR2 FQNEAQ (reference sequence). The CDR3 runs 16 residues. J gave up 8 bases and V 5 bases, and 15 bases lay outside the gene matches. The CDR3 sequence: CASSIGIGGLLDEQFF. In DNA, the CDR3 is TGTGCCAGCAGCATAGGGATAGGGGGCTTGTTGGATGAGCAGTTCTTC. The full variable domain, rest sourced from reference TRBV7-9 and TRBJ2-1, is DTGVSQNPRHKITKRGQNVTFRCDPISEHNRLYWYRQTLGQGPEFLTYFQNEAQLEKSRLLSDRFSAERPKGSFSTLEIQRTEQGDSAMYLCASSIGIGGLLDEQFFGPGTRLTVL.

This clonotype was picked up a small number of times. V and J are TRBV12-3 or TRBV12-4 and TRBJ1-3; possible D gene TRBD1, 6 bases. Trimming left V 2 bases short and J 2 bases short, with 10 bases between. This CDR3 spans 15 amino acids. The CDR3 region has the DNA TGTGCCAGCAGTTTAATCCGACAGGCTGGAAACACCATATATTTT. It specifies CASSLIRQAGNTIYF.

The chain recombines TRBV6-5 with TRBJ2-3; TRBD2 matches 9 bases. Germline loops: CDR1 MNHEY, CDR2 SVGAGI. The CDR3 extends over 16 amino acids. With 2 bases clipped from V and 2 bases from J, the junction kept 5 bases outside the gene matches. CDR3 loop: CASSYNAGGDTDTQYF. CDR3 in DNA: TGTGCCAGCAGTTACAATGCGGGGGGGGACACAGATACGCAGTATTTT.

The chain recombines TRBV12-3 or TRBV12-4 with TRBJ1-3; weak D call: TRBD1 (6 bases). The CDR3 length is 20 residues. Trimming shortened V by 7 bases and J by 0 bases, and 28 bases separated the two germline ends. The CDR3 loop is CASTPLVTGSSSSSGNTIYF. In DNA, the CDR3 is TGTGCCAGCACGCCCCTGGTGACAGGCTCTAGTTCTAGCTCTGGAAACACCATATATTTT.

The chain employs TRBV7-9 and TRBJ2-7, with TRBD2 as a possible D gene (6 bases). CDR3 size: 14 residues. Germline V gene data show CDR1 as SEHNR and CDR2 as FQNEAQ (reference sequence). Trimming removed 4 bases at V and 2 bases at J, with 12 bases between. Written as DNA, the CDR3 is TGTGCCAGCAGCTCCCGGGGGACCCCCTACGAGCAGTACTTC. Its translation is CASSSRGTPYEQYF. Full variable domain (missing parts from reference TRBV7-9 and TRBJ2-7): DTGVSQNPRHKITKRGQNVTFRCDPISEHNRLYWYRQTLGQGPEFLTYFQNEAQLEKSRLLSDRFSAERPKGSFSTLEIQRTEQGDSAMYLCASSSRGTPYEQYFGPGTRLTVT.

The CDR3 sequence: CASSYSVGTGDSPLHF. Here the CDR3 DNA reads TGTGCCAGCAGTTACTCCGTGGGGACAGGGGATTCACCCCTCCACTTT. The chain recombines TRBV6-5 with TRBJ1-6; 10 nucleotides line up with TRBD1. This CDR3 region has 16 residues. The germline V gene encodes CDR1 MNHEY and CDR2 SVGAGI. V was clipped by 0 bases and J by 8 bases; unmatched bases: 4.

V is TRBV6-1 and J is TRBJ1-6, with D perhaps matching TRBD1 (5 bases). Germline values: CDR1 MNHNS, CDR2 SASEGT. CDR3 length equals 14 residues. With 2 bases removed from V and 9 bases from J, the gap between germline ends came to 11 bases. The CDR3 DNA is TGTGCCAGCAGTGAAACCACAGGTGGTTCACCCCTCCACTTT. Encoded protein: CASSETTGGSPLHF.

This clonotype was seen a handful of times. The CDR3 sequence: CASSQWLNYGYTF. In DNA, the CDR3 is TGTGCCAGCAGCCAGTGGCTCAACTATGGCTACACCTTC. V gene TRBV5-5 combines with J gene TRBJ1-2; D is uncertain. This CDR3 is built from 13 residues. Trimming took off 4 bases at V and 2 bases at J, with 9 bases between the two ends. CDR1 and CDR2 from the germline V gene are SGHKS and YYEKEE (reference sequence).

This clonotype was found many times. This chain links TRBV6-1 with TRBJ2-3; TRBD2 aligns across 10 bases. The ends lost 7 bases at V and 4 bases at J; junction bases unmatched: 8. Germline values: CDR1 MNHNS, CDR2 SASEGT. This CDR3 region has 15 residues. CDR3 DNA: TGTGCCAGCACCCCCACTAGCGGGGAACCAGATACGCAGTATTTT. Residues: CASTPTSGEPDTQYF.